A selection of T cell receptor beta chains follows, all from one sample in a study of a mutant IDH1 vaccine in newly diagnosed glioma. The method was immunoSEQ multiplex PCR; TCRdb's version includes in-frame clones alone and lacks a portion of them. The repertoire holds 60,000 to 65,000 clones, with 84% as singletons. What these receptors recognize is not known. The sample here was PBMCs, taken from a glioma patient whose treatment included an IDH1 peptide vaccine. These receptor sequences come from a man between 25 and 39 years old with glioma. CDR3s leave out the opening cysteine and the closing phenylalanine or tryptophan.

j_gene: TRBJ2-5
v_gene: TRBV18
CDR3aa: ASSNPGYQETQY

j_gene: TRBJ2-1
v_gene: TRBV5-5
CDR3aa: ASSFEPSDEQF

j_gene: TRBJ1-1
v_gene: TRBV5-3
CDR3aa: ASSYGNAEAF

j_gene: TRBJ2-7
v_gene: TRBV5-8
CDR3aa: ASEVTGRASYEQY

j_gene: TRBJ1-2
v_gene: TRBV28
CDR3aa: ASTRRDRSLYGYT

j_gene: TRBJ1-2
v_gene: TRBV5-6
CDR3aa: ASSLYQALYSYT

j_gene: -
v_gene: TRBV30
CDR3aa: AWSPGQGDEQY

j_gene: TRBJ2-7
v_gene: TRBV5-1
CDR3aa: ASRGAGASYEQY

j_gene: TRBJ1-6
v_gene: TRBV28
CDR3aa: ASSFRTGNSPLH

j_gene: TRBJ2-2
v_gene: TRBV5-1
CDR3aa: ASSLEASQTGELF

j_gene: TRBJ2-1
v_gene: TRBV18
CDR3aa: ASSPQDGSYNEQF

j_gene: TRBJ2-1
v_gene: TRBV18
CDR3aa: ASVGGKPYNEQF

j_gene: TRBJ2-1
v_gene: TRBV19
CDR3aa: ASSIVAGEYNEQF

j_gene: TRBJ1-1
v_gene: TRBV27
CDR3aa: ASSSYKIQGTEAF

j_gene: TRBJ2-1
v_gene: TRBV2
CDR3aa: ASSGQGSSYNEQF

j_gene: TRBJ1-1
v_gene: TRBV4-2
CDR3aa: ASSLTANTEAF

j_gene: TRBJ2-1
v_gene: TRBV27
CDR3aa: ASSLSYGGSSYNEQF

j_gene: TRBJ2-1
v_gene: TRBV11-2
CDR3aa: ASSLKGGQGRYNEQF

j_gene: TRBJ2-2
v_gene: TRBV5-4
CDR3aa: ASSPGQPSNTGELF

j_gene: TRBJ1-2
v_gene: TRBV28
CDR3aa: ASTPPGRNLVGYT

j_gene: TRBJ2-1
v_gene: TRBV7-9
CDR3aa: ASSSRSSYNEQF

j_gene: TRBJ2-7
v_gene: TRBV5-1
CDR3aa: ASSPGLGGSYEQY

j_gene: TRBJ2-3
v_gene: TRBV18
CDR3aa: ASSPTRDRVIAAQY

j_gene: TRBJ1-4
v_gene: TRBV5-1
CDR3aa: ASSLSNEKLF

j_gene: TRBJ1-6
v_gene: TRBV5-1
CDR3aa: ASSSGWGPGNSPLH

j_gene: TRBJ2-5
v_gene: TRBV14
CDR3aa: ASSPGEETQY

j_gene: TRBJ2-3
v_gene: TRBV6-1
CDR3aa: ASHSGGGTDTQY

j_gene: TRBJ1-5
v_gene: TRBV18
CDR3aa: ASSPVGISQPQH

j_gene: TRBJ2-1
v_gene: TRBV29-1
CDR3aa: SARDLEQF

j_gene: TRBJ1-4
v_gene: TRBV5-6
CDR3aa: ASSDLGTANEKLF

j_gene: TRBJ1-6
v_gene: TRBV5-4
CDR3aa: ASKTVRDSHAPLH

j_gene: TRBJ1-5
v_gene: TRBV6-4
CDR3aa: ASSIGSNQPQH

j_gene: TRBJ1-3
v_gene: TRBV10-1
CDR3aa: ASSDFGNTIY

j_gene: TRBJ2-7
v_gene: TRBV4-1
CDR3aa: ASSSSSGSSYEQY

j_gene: TRBJ2-3
v_gene: TRBV7-8
CDR3aa: ASSLARILGTDTQY

j_gene: TRBJ2-7
v_gene: TRBV6-1
CDR3aa: ASSEEGTGVYEQY

j_gene: TRBJ1-6
v_gene: TRBV11-1
CDR3aa: ASSFTGNSPLH

j_gene: TRBJ2-5
v_gene: TRBV29-1
CDR3aa: SVVQRGEALQETQY

j_gene: TRBJ2-3
v_gene: TRBV6-4
CDR3aa: ASSDSIVSHTQY

j_gene: TRBJ2-2
v_gene: TRBV6-5
CDR3aa: ASSLVGGRNTGELF

j_gene: TRBJ2-2
v_gene: TRBV10-1
CDR3aa: ASSEVTGNGELF

j_gene: TRBJ2-7
v_gene: TRBV7-9
CDR3aa: ASSLEGARYEQY